This T cell receptor (beta chain) was sequenced in a study of blood T cells in healthy people across ages. J gave up 0 bases and V 4 bases, and 4 bases lay outside the gene matches. This CDR3 comprises 16 residues. Those donating, healthy Caucasian individuals from Russia, were aged about 6 to 90. Each donor supplied 7.5 to 10 milliliters of peripheral blood. In each sample, at least 7 million PBMCs were isolated. Total RNA extraction produced at least 5 micrograms (per sample) for the study. Primers used in a second PCR of about 7 to 12 cycles were a sample-barcoded 5' primer and a J-beta primer mix. TCRdb passed the 5' RACE reads through MiXCR, listing each CDR3 protein once. The table lists 850,000 to 1,000,000 distinct CDR3 sequences, 45% to 50% of them singletons.

The chain is built from TRBV12-3 or TRBV12-4 and TRBJ2-5, with 11 bases identical to TRBD2. The clonotype was recovered from a man aged 25-45 years in good health. The sample taken for sequencing was blood. CDR3 in amino acids: CASSSGTSGYQETQYF. As DNA, the CDR3 is TGTGCCAGCAGTTCCGGGACTAGCGGATACCAAGAGACCCAGTACTTC.